Given below is one T cell receptor (beta chain) in context. One junction end does not reproduce the germline sequence, and a read error may be involved. This sample was taken from a study of T cells in Graves' hyperthyroidism and ophthalmopathy. The germline V gene encodes CDR1 SGHTA and CDR2 FQGNSA. This CDR3 is built from 17 residues. The source material, RNA transcripts, was used to amplify TCR beta CDR3 regions. First-round RT-PCR with HTBI primers amplified the TCR CDR3 region. TCRdb re-called the multiplex PCR reads with MiXCR, one entry per CDR3 protein. Of about 840,000 distinct CDR3 sequences listed, about 38% are singletons. Reasons for excluding patients were uncontrolled infection, other autoimmune disease, pregnancy or lactation.

The clonotype was recovered from a man between 18 and 35 years old with Graves' hyperthyroidism. The chain has TRBV7-2 and TRBJ2-7, with 11 bases that match TRBD2. Sequenced input: blood. CDR3 protein: CASSQDWRLAGMYEQYF. The CDR3 bases are TGCGCCAGCAGCCAAGATTGGAGACTAGCGGGAATGTACGAGCAGTACTTC.